This TCR beta chain was recorded in a study of CD8 T cells in ankylosing spondylitis. Study-level points and caveats: Those disease-linked clones were CD8+; they were also relatively rare in peripheral blood. A motif in TCR beta, a set of several highly homologous variants, appeared characteristic of ankylosing spondylitis blood.

The CDR3 extends over 17 amino acids. The V end was cut by 3 bases, the J end by 1 base, with 16 bases between. The germline gives CDR1 LGHDT, CDR2 YNNKEL (reference sequence). In the case of this clonotype: What it binds is not known.

By quantitative 5'-RACE with molecular barcodes, the TCR beta libraries were made. TCRdb analysed the 5' RACE reads with MiXCR anew, one entry per CDR3 protein. The repertoire has 350,000 to 550,000 distinct CDR3 sequences, 25% to 30% of them found once; the top ten carry roughly 1%. The specimen sequenced was blood, either unsorted or a sorted T cell fraction (not recorded which). The TCR sequence derives from a male donor with ankylosing spondylitis. The chain couples TRBV3-1 to TRBJ2-1; D unresolved. In nucleotides, the CDR3 is TGTGCCAGCAGCCACAATCCCCCCACCCGATCCTACAATGAGCAGTTCTTC. Protein: CASSHNPPTRSYNEQFF.